Given below is one TCR beta chain in context. Its antigen is not known. This sample was included in a study of T cell responses to AZD1222 COVID-19 vaccine. The study, taken as a whole, reports: Unmutated variant regions are reportedly targeted by nearly half of spike-specific TCRs.

This CDR3 spans 12 amino acids. V was pared by 4 bases and J by 7 bases, with 11 bases between. Germline V CDR1 and CDR2: SGHNT, YYREEE (reference sequence). Method: immunoSEQ multiplex PCR; TCRdb's copy keeps in-frame clones and lacks some. The data contain 120,000 or so clones, 88% of them singletons. The clonotype was recovered from an adult in good health. The chain couples TRBV5-4 to TRBJ1-2; weak D call: TRBD1 (5 bases). This sample comprised peripheral blood, obtained on day 0 of AZD1222 vaccination. CDR3 nucleotides: TGTGCCAGCAGCGGCGGGACGTTTGGCTACACCTTC. It yields the protein CASSGGTFGYTF. Using reference TRBV5-4 and TRBJ1-2 for the parts outside the CDR3, the full variable domain is ETGVTQSPTHLIKTRGQQVTLRCSSQSGHNTVSWYQQALGQGPQFIFQYYREEENGRGNFPPRFSGLQFPNYSSELNVNALELDDSALYLCASSGGTFGYTFGSGTRLTVV.